Following are 14 T cell receptor beta chains from one sample sequenced in a study of early T cells in non-severe SARS-CoV-2 infection. Each CDR3 protein gets one entry after TCRdb re-called the 5' RACE reads with MiXCR. This table has tens of thousands of distinct CDR3 sequences, around 15% appearing once. Sequenced material: whole blood. The source of these receptors is an adult who was a healthcare worker with PCR-confirmed SARS-CoV-2 infection or an uninfected control (not recorded which).

This chain joins TRBV7-9 and TRBJ2-7, with unresolved D. Germline-derived CDR1 and CDR2 are SEHNR and FQNEAQ (reference sequence). The CDR3 runs to 15 residues. V was shortened by 4 bases and J by 1 base, with 14 bases between the two germline ends. As DNA, the CDR3 is TGTGCCAGCAGCTCACGTGTAGATCCTTCCTACGAGCAGTACTTC. It encodes CASSSRVDPSYEQYF.

The chain recombines TRBV24-1 with TRBJ2-1, with 7 positions matching TRBD2. V shed 4 bases, J shed 7 bases, and the junction held 12 bases outside the gene matches. The length of the CDR3 is 16 residues. Germline V lookup: CDR1 KGHDR, CDR2 SFDVKD. The CDR3 coding sequence is TGTGCCACCAGTGACCCTGGGGAGGGAAGGGGAAATGAGCAGTTCTTC. Translating it yields CATSDPGEGRGNEQFF.

This clonotype has a handful of counts. This sequence joins TRBV12-3 or TRBV12-4 and TRBJ1-1; 7 bases map to TRBD1. The CDR3 covers 15 residues. The V and J ends lost 7 bases and 4 bases, in that order; junction bases with no gene match: 12. CDR3 protein: CASMRGQGRGTEAFF. In DNA, the CDR3 is TGTGCCAGCATGAGGGGGCAAGGCAGGGGCACTGAAGCTTTCTTT.

The chain joins TRBV20-1 to TRBJ2-3; a weak D match, TRBD2 (6 bases). The V end lost 1 base, the J end lost 1 base, and 15 bases lay between the germline ends. The germline CDR1 and CDR2 sequences are DFQATT and SNEGSKA (reference sequence). CDR3 length: 16 amino acids. Written as DNA, the CDR3 is TGCAGTGCTAGAGGCGCGGCGGGGCACGGCACAGATACGCAGTATTTT. It codes for CSARGAAGHGTDTQYF.

This clonotype showed up just a few times. The V call is TRBV6-6, the J call TRBJ1-5, with D hard to call. V was cut by 6 bases and J by 0 bases, with 9 bases left in between. Germline CDR1 is MNHNY and CDR2 is SVGAGI (reference sequence). This CDR3 region has 14 residues. The CDR3 DNA reads as TGTGCCAGCAGGATCCAGGCTAGCAATCAGCCCCAGCATTTT. Translation gives CASRIQASNQPQHF.

This clonotype was found many times. The genes are TRBV29-1 and TRBJ2-7; the D is unclear. The germline CDR1 and CDR2 sequences are SQVTM and ANQGSEA. The CDR3 is 11 amino acids. The V and J ends lost 7 bases and 3 bases respectively, with 10 bases between them. The CDR3 spells CSASDGYEQYF. CDR3 DNA: TGCAGCGCCTCGGACGGCTACGAGCAGTACTTC.

In its sample, this clonotype was seen a few times. This chain links TRBV7-8 with TRBJ2-1, with a weak D call TRBD1 (7 bases). V was shortened by 5 bases and J by 3 bases, with 23 bases between the two germline ends. The CDR3 is 18 amino acids. CDR1 is SGHVS, CDR2 FQNEAQ, per germline. DNA of the CDR3: TGTGCCAGCAGCAGGACATTGGGAGGCAGGGGGAGCTACAATGAGCAGTTCTTC. It codes for CASSRTLGGRGSYNEQFF.

This clonotype was picked up a small number of times. The gene calls are TRBV6-1 and TRBJ1-4; D unresolved. Trimming stripped 7 bases from V and 7 bases from J, with 19 bases between. CDR1 MNHNS and CDR2 SASEGT come from the germline V gene. The CDR3 sequence is 15 residues long. The CDR3 loop reads CASIGGRNSGEKLFF. CDR3 in DNA: TGTGCCAGCATAGGCGGACGGAATTCTGGTGAAAAACTGTTTTTT.

In its sample, this clonotype was seen many times. The chain recombines TRBV4-1 with TRBJ1-2; no clear D. This CDR3 has 14 amino acids. The V and J ends lost 1 base and 4 bases respectively, with 10 bases between them. Germline V CDR1 and CDR2: MGHRA, YSYEKL. In DNA form, the CDR3 reads TGCGCCAGCAGCCAAGGGGAAGTAGGCTATGGCTACACCTTC. Translation: CASSQGEVGYGYTF.

In this sample, this clonotype turned up many times. The chain joins TRBV29-1 to TRBJ2-6, with D unclear. Germline V lookup: CDR1 SQVTM, CDR2 ANQGSEA. This CDR3 spans 14 amino acids. Trimming left V 7 bases short and J 0 bases short, with 10 bases between. CDR3 residues: CSARTSSGANVLTF. CDR3 DNA: TGCAGCGCCCGGACGTCCTCTGGGGCCAACGTCCTGACTTTC.

V is TRBV11-2 and J is TRBJ2-2; D perhaps matches TRBD2 (6 bases). The CDR3 spans 16 residues. V lost 4 bases, J lost 6 bases, and 18 bases lay in between. Germline assignment: CDR1 SGHAT and CDR2 FQNNGV. As DNA, the CDR3 is TGTGCCAGCAGCTACCCCCGTAGACTAGAACCCGGGGAGCTGTTTTTT. Protein: CASSYPRRLEPGELFF. Drawing the rest from reference TRBV11-2 and TRBJ2-2, the complete variable domain is EAGVAQSPRYKIIEKRQSVAFWCNPISGHATLYWYQQILGQGPKLLIQFQNNGVVDDSQLPKDRFSAERLKGVDSTLKIQPAKLEDSAVYLCASSYPRRLEPGELFFGEGSRLTVL.

This chain joins TRBV7-9 and TRBJ2-3; 9 bases align to TRBD1. The CDR3 runs to 16 residues. Per germline, CDR1 SEHNR and CDR2 FQNEAQ (reference sequence). The J segment lost 2 bases and the V segment lost 6 bases, leaving 9 bases of the junction unmatched. CDR3 nucleotide sequence: TGTGCCAGCAGTCCCGTGACAGGGGGTGTCACAGATACGCAGTATTTT. This sequence encodes CASSPVTGGVTDTQYF.

J is TRBJ2-5 and V is TRBV11-2; a possible D gene is TRBD1 (5 bases). CDR1 SGHAT and CDR2 FQNNGV come from the germline V gene. Trimming stripped 6 bases from V and 0 bases from J, with 17 bases between. CDR3 length equals 16 residues. The CDR3 nucleotides read TGTGCCAGCAGTCGCCAAAGGGGCCGGTACCAAGAGACCCAGTACTTC. As protein: CASSRQRGRYQETQYF. Filled out from reference TRBV11-2 and TRBJ2-5, the complete variable domain reads EAGVAQSPRYKIIEKRQSVAFWCNPISGHATLYWYQQILGQGPKLLIQFQNNGVVDDSQLPKDRFSAERLKGVDSTLKIQPAKLEDSAVYLCASSRQRGRYQETQYFGPGTRLLVL.

In its sample, this clonotype was seen many times. The genes are TRBV19 and TRBJ1-1, with D unresolved. Per the germline V gene, CDR1 is LNHDA and CDR2 is SQIVND (reference sequence). The CDR3 length is 14 residues. Trimming stripped 5 bases from V and 1 base from J, with 11 bases between. The CDR3 protein is CASSLSGGNTEAFF. The CDR3 coding sequence is TGTGCCAGTAGTCTTTCCGGAGGGAACACTGAAGCTTTCTTT. The variable domain in full, completed from reference TRBV19 and TRBJ1-1, reads DGGITQSPKYLFRKEGQNVTLSCEQNLNHDAMYWYRQDPGQGLRLIYYSQIVNDFQKGDIAEGYSVSREKKESFPLTVTSAQKNPTAFYLCASSLSGGNTEAFFGQGTRLTVV.